Detailed here is one T cell receptor beta chain. The data belong to a study of blood T cell repertoires in COVID-19. Background on the study: Nucleic acid was either cDNA or gDNA, and it came from T cells, B-cell-depleted T cells, or PBMCs.

With 0 bases removed from V and 2 bases from J, the gap between germline ends came to 14 bases. CDR3 length: 17 residues. Germline values: CDR1 SGDLS, CDR2 YYNGEE. In the source study's methods: Nucleated cell counts were estimated from reference gene primer amplification. The table came from immunoSEQ multiplex PCR; TCRdb's copy has only in-frame clones and leaves some out. V, J and clone size are those of that table, while D and trimming were read from the DNA. The sample has about 98,000 clones, roughly 80% seen once; the top ten hold 3.5% to 5%. The sequence was collected from a human donor in a cohort sampled during active COVID-19. This chain joins TRBV9 and TRBJ2-2, with D tentatively TRBD2 (5 bases). The sequenced sample consisted of peripheral blood. The CDR3 loop is CASSVEGGMGNTGELFF. In nucleotides, the CDR3 is TGTGCCAGCAGCGTAGAAGGAGGTATGGGTAACACCGGGGAGCTGTTTTTT.